This T cell receptor beta chain was recovered during a study of breast tumors, draining lymph nodes, adjacent tissues. Using its own MiXCR run on the multiplex PCR reads, TCRdb lists one record per CDR3 protein. In the table there are some 52,000 distinct CDR3 sequences, roughly 39% of which are singletons. This clonotype was seen ten or more times. The antigen is not known. Germline V gene sequence: CDR1 SGHTA, CDR2 FQGNSA. V lost 5 bases, J lost 3 bases, and 15 bases lay in between. The CDR3 runs 15 residues. Overall study findings and caveats: Tumor TCR diversity was below lymph nodes but above nontumor tissue.

The V call is TRBV7-2, the J call TRBJ2-3; TRBD2 is a possible D gene (6 bases). This receptor was obtained from a female donor with breast cancer. Some clones in this sample may be carry-over from other donors' samples. The sequenced sample was breast tumor tissue. The CDR3 protein is CASSRIGTPTDTQYF. The DNA for the CDR3 is TGTGCCAGCAGCCGTATTGGGACTCCAACAGATACGCAGTATTTT.